These 5 T cell receptor beta chains came from one sample sequenced in a study of identical twins. TCRdb re-called the 5' RACE reads through MiXCR, storing one row per CDR3 protein. The sample shows more than 1.5 million distinct CDR3 sequences, 25% to 35% of them seen only once. Material for sequencing was cord blood. The receptors shown here come from a newborn girl in good health.

This clonotype came up a few times. The chain has TRBV10-3 and TRBJ2-7; D is perhaps TRBD2 (5 bases). V lost 6 bases, J lost 7 bases, and 13 bases lay in between. Germline CDR1 reads ENHRY; CDR2 reads SYGVKD. The CDR3 spans 12 residues. Here the CDR3 DNA reads TGTGCCATCAGCAAATTGCGGGTTGAGCAGTACTTC. The encoded protein is CAISKLRVEQYF.

This clonotype was seen only a few times. V usage is TRBV7-9 and J usage is TRBJ2-5, with TRBD1 matching over 10 bases. Germline CDR1 SEHNR, CDR2 FQNEAQ (reference sequence). The length of the CDR3 is 15 residues. Germline trimming cut 1 base from V and 7 bases from J; bases unmatched to any gene: 6. CDR3 protein: CASSLGGTGDVTQYF. CDR3 nucleotides: TGTGCCAGCAGCTTAGGGGGGACAGGGGATGTGACCCAGTACTTC. Full variable domain (outside the CDR3, taken from reference TRBV7-9 and TRBJ2-5): DTGVSQNPRHKITKRGQNVTFRCDPISEHNRLYWYRQTLGQGPEFLTYFQNEAQLEKSRLLSDRFSAERPKGSFSTLEIQRTEQGDSAMYLCASSLGGTGDVTQYFGPGTRLLVL.

This clonotype was seen once. The rearrangement uses TRBV12-3 or TRBV12-4 and TRBJ2-7, with 14 bases matching TRBD2. The CDR3 length is 17 residues. V was pared by 5 bases and J by 7 bases, with 13 bases of the junction left unmatched. The DNA of the CDR3 is TGTGCCAGCAGTATCCGACTAGCGGGAGGGCCGGGGAATGAGCAGTACTTC. It translates to CASSIRLAGGPGNEQYF.

This clonotype has just one count. This chain connects TRBV7-2 to TRBJ2-5; D not certain. Between the trimmed V and J ends, which lost 5 bases and 4 bases, there was a span of 8 bases. CDR1 and CDR2 (germline): SGHTA, FQGNSA. The CDR3 extends over 12 amino acids. The CDR3 nucleotides are TGTGCCAGCAGCGCATCCCCAGAGACCCAGTACTTC. It specifies CASSASPETQYF.

The rearrangement joins TRBV11-2 to TRBJ1-6, with unresolved D. The germline gives CDR1 SGHAT, CDR2 FQNNGV. The CDR3 runs 16 residues. V was clipped by 5 bases and J by 0 bases, with 11 bases between them. This chain's CDR3 is CASSPRWSSYNSPLHF. The CDR3 coding sequence is TGTGCCAGCAGCCCTCGGTGGAGCTCCTATAATTCACCCCTCCACTTT.